The 4 T cell receptor beta chains below come from one sample, sequenced in a study of blood T cell repertoires in COVID-19. The data were produced by immunoSEQ multiplex PCR, yet TCRdb's version contains in-frame clones alone and is incomplete. Here the sample spans tens of thousands of clones, about 80% being singletons. The specimen sequenced was peripheral blood. These receptors were taken from a human donor in a cohort sampled during active COVID-19.

This clone was counted only a few times. Here the CDR3 DNA reads TGTGCCAGCAGCTTAACAGGGGGATTCTACGAGCAGTACTTC. Translated, it gives CASSLTGGFYEQYF. The chain is built from TRBV7-9 and TRBJ2-7, with TRBD1 identical over 8 bases. The junction had 3 bases not matched to a gene; V was cut back by 2 bases and J by 3 bases. The CDR3 runs to 14 residues. Germline V gene lookup returns CDR1 SEHNR and CDR2 FQNEAQ (reference sequence).

This chain uses TRBV18 with TRBJ1-4, with 9 bases matching TRBD1. Germline V gene sequence: CDR1 KGHSH, CDR2 LQKENI. The CDR3 extends over 14 amino acids. V lost 6 bases and J lost 8; bases outside the gene matches: 7. The CDR3 DNA reads as TGTGCCAGCTCGTCCGGGACAGGGAAAGAAAAACTGTTTTTT. This translates into CASSSGTGKEKLFF.

This chain joins TRBV3-1 (or the pseudogene TRBV3-2) and TRBJ2-3, with 11 positions matching TRBD2. The junction had 8 bases not matched to a gene; V was cut back by 6 bases and J by 3 bases. CDR1 is LGHDT, CDR2 YNNKEL, per germline (reference sequence). This CDR3 has 16 residues. The CDR3 here is CASSNLAGGGTDTQYF. The CDR3 DNA reads as TGTGCCAGCAGTAATCTAGCGGGGGGCGGTACAGATACGCAGTATTTT.

The J gene is TRBJ2-2, the V gene TRBV10-3; 9 positions agree with TRBD1. The CDR3 spans 15 residues. V shed 6 bases, J shed 7 bases, and the junction held 9 bases outside the gene matches. From germline, CDR1 is ENHRY and CDR2 SYGVKD. The CDR3 DNA reads as TGTGCCATCAGGCCTCGGACAGGGGCGGACGGGGAGCTGTTTTTT. This sequence encodes CAIRPRTGADGELFF.